The T cell receptor beta chain under discussion was sequenced for a study of control samples from healthy donors and cancer patients. Sequenced by immunoSEQ multiplex PCR; TCRdb stores in-frame clones only, minus some. The profile shows 150,000 or so clones, around 90% of them singletons. Trimming cost V 2 bases and J 2 bases; bases outside gene matches: 13. The CDR3 is made up of 19 amino acids. Germline loops: CDR1 LGHNA, CDR2 YSLEER. The sequence was collected from a man aged 18 to 29 in good health. The chain joins TRBV4-3 to TRBJ1-3, with 9 bases lining up with TRBD1. Sample: blood. The DNA of the CDR3 is TGCGCCAGCAGCCAAACGTTGTCCGGGACAGGGAGTCCTGGAAACACCATATATTTT. Translated, it gives CASSQTLSGTGSPGNTIYF.